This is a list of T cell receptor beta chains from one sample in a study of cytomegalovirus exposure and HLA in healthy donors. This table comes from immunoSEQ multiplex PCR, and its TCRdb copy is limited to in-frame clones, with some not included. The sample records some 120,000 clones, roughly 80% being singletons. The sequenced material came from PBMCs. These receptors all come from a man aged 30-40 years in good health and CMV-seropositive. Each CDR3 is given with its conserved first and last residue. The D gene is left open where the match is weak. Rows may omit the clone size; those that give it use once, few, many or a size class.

CDR3 DNA: TGTGCCAGCACCCCTTTGGGGGGGTACAGCAATCAGCCCCAGCATTTT
CDR3 protein: CASTPLGGYSNQPQHF
V gene: TRBV2
D gene: -
J gene: TRBJ1-5
clone size: -

CDR3 DNA: TGTGCCAGCAGCTTAGTGTGGGACAGGGAATCGCAAGCTTTCTTT
CDR3 protein: CASSLVWDRESQAFF
V gene: TRBV11-3
D gene: TRBD1
J gene: TRBJ1-1
clone size: -

CDR3 DNA: TGTGCCAGCTCACCACCGGAGGCAGGGGGCGCGGGTAATGAGCAGTTCTTC
CDR3 protein: CASSPPEAGGAGNEQFF
V gene: TRBV18
D gene: TRBD1
J gene: TRBJ2-1
clone size: -

CDR3 DNA: TGTGCCAGCAGGGGGGACAGGGTGGATGGCTACACCTTC
CDR3 protein: CASRGDRVDGYTF
V gene: TRBV2
D gene: TRBD1
J gene: TRBJ1-2
clone size: -

CDR3 DNA: TGTGCCAGTAGTATTACGACGGGTGAGGGTGGCTACACCTTC
CDR3 protein: CASSITTGEGGYTF
V gene: TRBV19
D gene: -
J gene: TRBJ1-2
clone size: -

CDR3 DNA: TGTGCCAGCAGCGTAGACGGACACGTCGAGACCCAGTACTTC
CDR3 protein: CASSVDGHVETQYF
V gene: TRBV9
D gene: -
J gene: TRBJ2-5
clone size: few

CDR3 DNA: TGTGCCAGCAGCTTGTTTCATAACACTGAAGCTTTCTTT
CDR3 protein: CASSLFHNTEAFF
V gene: TRBV7-7
D gene: -
J gene: TRBJ1-1
clone size: -

CDR3 DNA: TGTGCCAGCAGCTTCGGACAGGGGCCTGGGGATGAGCAGTTCTTC
CDR3 protein: CASSFGQGPGDEQFF
V gene: TRBV7-9
D gene: TRBD1
J gene: TRBJ2-1
clone size: -

CDR3 DNA: TGTGCCAGCAGTGAGTTAGGGACGGGAGGTCAGCCCCAGCATTTT
CDR3 protein: CASSELGTGGQPQHF
V gene: TRBV2
D gene: -
J gene: TRBJ1-5
clone size: -

CDR3 DNA: TGCGCCAGCAGCGCAGAAACAGGGCTAAGAAACACCATATATTTT
CDR3 protein: CASSAETGLRNTIYF
V gene: TRBV5-1
D gene: -
J gene: TRBJ1-3
clone size: -

CDR3 DNA: TGTGCCAGCAGTGCCGCGCGGGGACGGGCCGAGCAGTACTTC
CDR3 protein: CASSAARGRAEQYF
V gene: TRBV2
D gene: -
J gene: TRBJ2-7
clone size: -

CDR3 DNA: TGTGCCAGTAGTATCCCGGGAGGAGAGACCCAGTACTTC
CDR3 protein: CASSIPGGETQYF
V gene: TRBV19
D gene: TRBD2
J gene: TRBJ2-5
clone size: -

CDR3 DNA: TGTGCCTGGGGGACAGGGGGCGAAGCTTTCTTT
CDR3 protein: CAWGTGGEAFF
V gene: TRBV30
D gene: TRBD1
J gene: TRBJ1-1
clone size: -

CDR3 DNA: TGTGCCAGCAGTTTAGGAGGCCACGACACGAGGAAGTTCTTC
CDR3 protein: CASSLGGHDTRKFF
V gene: TRBV28
D gene: -
J gene: TRBJ2-1
clone size: -

CDR3 DNA: TGCAGCGTTGGCGGGGGGGCTGAAGCTTTCTTT
CDR3 protein: CSVGGGAEAFF
V gene: TRBV29-1
D gene: -
J gene: TRBJ1-1
clone size: -

CDR3 DNA: TGTGCCAGCAGTCCAACTAGCGGGATCTTCTTC
CDR3 protein: CASSPTSGIFF
V gene: TRBV6-5
D gene: TRBD2
J gene: TRBJ2-1
clone size: -

CDR3 DNA: TGTGCCAGCAATGGAGGGATGAACACTGAAGCTTTCTTT
CDR3 protein: CASNGGMNTEAFF
V gene: TRBV6-5
D gene: -
J gene: TRBJ1-1
clone size: -

CDR3 DNA: TGCGCCAGCAGCCGAAGTCAGGATAGCAATCAGCCCCAGCATTTT
CDR3 protein: CASSRSQDSNQPQHF
V gene: TRBV4-1
D gene: -
J gene: TRBJ1-5
clone size: -

CDR3 DNA: TGCAGCGTTGACCCCCGGAACACTGAAGCTTTCTTT
CDR3 protein: CSVDPRNTEAFF
V gene: TRBV29-1
D gene: -
J gene: TRBJ1-1
clone size: -

CDR3 DNA: TGTGCCAGCAGCCCCGGTTGGACAGGGAGCTCCTATAATTCACCCCTCCACTTT
CDR3 protein: CASSPGWTGSSYNSPLHF
V gene: TRBV7-2
D gene: TRBD1
J gene: TRBJ1-6
clone size: -

CDR3 DNA: TGTGCCAGCAGTTCACTAGCGGGAGGAGCCGGGGAGCTGTTTTTT
CDR3 protein: CASSSLAGGAGELFF
V gene: TRBV6-4
D gene: TRBD2
J gene: TRBJ2-2
clone size: -

CDR3 DNA: TGCGCCAGCAGCTTCACAGGGTACGGAAACACCATATATTTT
CDR3 protein: CASSFTGYGNTIYF
V gene: TRBV4-1
D gene: -
J gene: TRBJ1-3
clone size: -

CDR3 DNA: TGTGCCAGCAGCGCAGGGGGCTATAATGAAAAACTGTTTTTT
CDR3 protein: CASSAGGYNEKLFF
V gene: TRBV6-5
D gene: TRBD1
J gene: TRBJ1-4
clone size: -

CDR3 DNA: TGTGCCAGCAGCTTAGTTACGGGGTACACGTCCAATGAGCAGTTCTTC
CDR3 protein: CASSLVTGYTSNEQFF
V gene: TRBV11-2
D gene: -
J gene: TRBJ2-1
clone size: -

CDR3 DNA: TGCAGCGTTGTGTCGGGTTCCGAGGATGGCTACACCTTC
CDR3 protein: CSVVSGSEDGYTF
V gene: TRBV29-1
D gene: -
J gene: TRBJ1-2
clone size: -

CDR3 DNA: TGTGCCAGCAGTTTTACGGCAGCGGCTGAAGCTTTCTTT
CDR3 protein: CASSFTAAAEAFF
V gene: TRBV27
D gene: -
J gene: TRBJ1-1
clone size: few

CDR3 DNA: TGCGCCAGCAGCTTGGGCGGGGCGTCGAACACTGAAGCTTTCTTT
CDR3 protein: CASSLGGASNTEAFF
V gene: TRBV5-1
D gene: -
J gene: TRBJ1-1
clone size: once

CDR3 DNA: TGTGCCAGCAGCGGCAACAGGGGGGCGCGAATTGGCTACACCTTC
CDR3 protein: CASSGNRGARIGYTF
V gene: TRBV7-6
D gene: TRBD1
J gene: TRBJ1-2
clone size: few

CDR3 DNA: TGTGCCACCAATTCAGGGGCTGAAGCTTTCTTT
CDR3 protein: CATNSGAEAFF
V gene: TRBV6-5
D gene: -
J gene: TRBJ1-1
clone size: -